The table lists the clone carrying this T cell receptor beta chain with a count of one. Its target is unknown. V was shortened by 5 bases and J by 6 bases, with 17 bases between the two germline ends. The germline V gene has CDR1 MNHEY and CDR2 SVGAGI. The CDR3 consists of 14 residues. This record belongs to a study of shared clonotypes between healthy human individuals. Whole-study results and caveats: Sampling covered nothing but blood. Tissue TCR repertoires likely differ from those found in blood.

The naive CD8 subset, CD45RO-negative cells positively selected for CCR7, excluded terminally differentiated effector memory CD45RA+ cells. Profiling relied on immunoSEQ multiplex PCR, and the TCRdb table lists in-frame clones only, not all of them. Found here are 560,000 or so clones, about 96% of them singletons; the top ten hold about 0.12%. The sample consisted of naive CD8+ T cells sorted from blood. This clonotype originated in a woman in her twenties or thirties in good health. The J gene is TRBJ2-7, the V gene TRBV6-5, with D perhaps matching TRBD2 (6 bases). The CDR3 DNA reads TGTGCCAGCAGTCTCACGGGGGAAGCGAGCGAGCAGTACTTC. Its translation: CASSLTGEASEQYF.